This note documents a single TCR beta chain sequence. These data belong to a study of technical replicates of blood from several donors. Here immunoSEQ multiplex PCR was the method, and the copy in TCRdb shows in-frame clones only, minus some. Altogether some 98,000 clones are present, approximately 96% being singletons, with the ten largest covering approximately 0.23%. The CDR3 consists of 14 residues. This receptor was obtained from a human donor in good health. The rearrangement joins TRBV21-1 to TRBJ2-3; TRBD1 was called by the table and not checked on the DNA. TRBV21-1 is marked as a pseudogene. The sequenced sample was T cells isolated from PBMCs. This CDR3 is CASSLPGGTDTQYF. CDR3 in DNA: TGTGCCAGCAGCCTCCCAGGGGGCACAGATACGCAGTATTTT.